This is a list of T cell receptor beta chains from one sample in a study of blood T cell repertoires in COVID-19. Sequencing was performed with immunoSEQ multiplex PCR; in TCRdb, only in-frame clones are kept and a portion is missing. The data hold around 170,000 clones, with about 90% observed a single time. Sequenced sample: PBMCs or T cells enriched from blood (not recorded which). The receptors stem from a woman between 45 and 60 years old who had recovered from COVID-19. CDR3s include the opening cysteine and the closing phenylalanine or tryptophan. D genes are given only for firm matches. Only some rows state a clone size, as once, few, many or a class for expanded clones.

D: TRBD1; J: TRBJ1-1; size: few; length: 14; V: TRBV29-1; DNA: TGCAGCGGGCGAGGGGGCGCGGGGAACACTGAAGCTTTCTTT; CDR3: CSGRGGAGNTEAFF
D: -; J: TRBJ2-2; size: once; length: 16; V: TRBV7-2; DNA: TGTGCCAGCAGCGCCGTAGACAGACCGAACACCGGGGAGCTGTTTTTT; CDR3: CASSAVDRPNTGELFF
D: -; J: TRBJ2-7; size: -; length: 14; V: TRBV18; DNA: TGTGCCAGCTCGCCGGGCGGAGGATTCGACGAGCAGTACTTC; CDR3: CASSPGGGFDEQYF
D: -; J: TRBJ2-1; size: -; length: 14; V: TRBV6-4; DNA: TGTGCCAGCAAAAGGGAGTCGGGCTACAATGAGCAGTTCTTC; CDR3: CASKRESGYNEQFF
D: TRBD1; J: TRBJ1-5; size: -; length: 15; V: TRBV28; DNA: TGTGCCAGCAGAGCAGGGGGCGCGAGCAATCAGCCCCAGCATTTT; CDR3: CASRAGGASNQPQHF
D: -; J: TRBJ2-2; size: -; length: 18; V: TRBV5-6; DNA: TGTGCCAGCAGCCCCCCAGGGGCCTCGTCCCGGAACACCGGGGAGCTGTTTTTT; CDR3: CASSPPGASSRNTGELFF
D: -; J: TRBJ1-4; size: -; length: 15; V: TRBV2; DNA: TGTGCCAGCAGTAACCCAGGTGGTCAAAATGAAAAACTGTTTTTT; CDR3: CASSNPGGQNEKLFF
D: TRBD1; J: TRBJ2-7; size: -; length: 14; V: TRBV28; DNA: TGTGCCAGCAGCCCAACCGGGACAGTCGTCCCGCAGTACTTC; CDR3: CASSPTGTVVPQYF
D: -; J: TRBJ1-2; size: -; length: 15; V: TRBV4-1; DNA: TGCGCCAGCAGCCAAGATCCGGACAGTAACTATGGCTACACCTTC; CDR3: CASSQDPDSNYGYTF
D: TRBD1; J: TRBJ1-2; size: -; length: 15; V: TRBV5-4; DNA: TGTGCCAGCAGCTCCGGGACAGAGGGTCGGAATGGCTACACCTTC; CDR3: CASSSGTEGRNGYTF
D: TRBD2; J: TRBJ2-5; size: -; length: 16; V: TRBV7-7; DNA: TGTGCTAGCAGCTTACAAGCGGGAGGGCCGGGCGAGACCCAGTACTTC; CDR3: CASSLQAGGPGETQYF
D: -; J: TRBJ1-4; size: -; length: 15; V: TRBV27; DNA: TGTGCCAGCAGCCTGGGGGGGGTGGTGAATGAAAAACTGTTTTTT; CDR3: CASSLGGVVNEKLFF
D: TRBD1; J: TRBJ2-7; size: -; length: 13; V: TRBV30; DNA: TGTGCCTGGGGGACAGTTTTCCCCTACGAGCAGTACTTC; CDR3: CAWGTVFPYEQYF
D: TRBD1; J: TRBJ2-2; size: -; length: 16; V: TRBV7-9; DNA: TGTGCCAGCAGCATGGACAGGGGGGCGAACACCGGGGAGCTGTTTTTT; CDR3: CASSMDRGANTGELFF
D: TRBD2; J: TRBJ2-1; size: -; length: 17; V: TRBV19; DNA: TGTGCCAGTAGTCTCCTCCGAGGGAGGGAGCTAGGAAATGAGCAGTTCTTC; CDR3: CASSLLRGRELGNEQFF
D: -; J: TRBJ1-1; size: -; length: 13; V: TRBV6-5; DNA: TGTGCCAGCAGTTACTCGCAGGGTGCTGAAGCTTTCTTT; CDR3: CASSYSQGAEAFF
D: -; J: TRBJ2-7; size: -; length: 16; V: TRBV7-9; DNA: TGTGCCAGCAGCTCCGGGACAAAGGACTTTCACAACGAGCAGTACTTC; CDR3: CASSSGTKDFHNEQYF
D: -; J: TRBJ1-2; size: -; length: 15; V: TRBV28; DNA: TGTGCCAGCAGTTTATTTGGGCAGGGGACCTATGGCTACACCTTC; CDR3: CASSLFGQGTYGYTF
D: TRBD1; J: TRBJ2-7; size: -; length: 15; V: TRBV5-4; DNA: TGTGCCAGCAGCTTGTTGCGACAGGGGGCTTGGGAGCAGTACTTC; CDR3: CASSLLRQGAWEQYF
D: -; J: TRBJ2-1; size: -; length: 16; V: TRBV7-8; DNA: TGTGCCAGCAGCTTAGCTATACTAGATGGTGGAAATGAGCAGTTCTTC; CDR3: CASSLAILDGGNEQFF
D: -; J: TRBJ2-7; size: -; length: 12; V: TRBV28; DNA: TGTGCCAGCAGGAGGGCGGGGTACGAGCAGTACTTC; CDR3: CASRRAGYEQYF
D: TRBD2; J: TRBJ2-1; size: -; length: 14; V: TRBV20-1; DNA: TGCAGTGCTAGTCCCACTAGCGGGACAAATGAGCAGTTCTTC; CDR3: CSASPTSGTNEQFF
D: TRBD1; J: TRBJ1-5; size: -; length: 18; V: TRBV30; DNA: TGTGCCTGGAGTGTTACAAGGACAGGGGGCGCGGTTCATCAGCCCCAGCATTTT; CDR3: CAWSVTRTGGAVHQPQHF
D: -; J: TRBJ1-1; size: -; length: 14; V: TRBV29-1; DNA: TGCAGCGTTGTTGTTGGGACACTGCCACCTGAAGCTTTCTTT; CDR3: CSVVVGTLPPEAFF
D: TRBD2; J: TRBJ2-3; size: -; length: 17; V: TRBV18; DNA: TGTGCCAGCTCACCACGTGAGACTAGCGGGAGGGCCGTCGGGCAGTATTTT; CDR3: CASSPRETSGRAVGQYF
D: -; J: TRBJ2-7; size: -; length: 14; V: TRBV21-1; DNA: TGTGCCAGCATCGACAGAGTCCAAATCTACGAGCAGTACTTC; CDR3: CASIDRVQIYEQYF
D: -; J: TRBJ1-1; size: -; length: 13; V: TRBV27; DNA: TGTGCCAGCAGGAGGTACGAGCGCGCTGAAGCTTTCTTT; CDR3: CASRRYERAEAFF
D: -; J: TRBJ1-2; size: -; length: 13; V: TRBV5-6; DNA: TGTGCCAGCAGGCGTAGGGAGTCGAGAGGCTACACCTTC; CDR3: CASRRRESRGYTF
D: TRBD2; J: TRBJ2-1; size: -; length: 18; V: TRBV3-1/TRBV3-2; DNA: TGTGCCAGCAGCTTTCGGACTAGCGGGATGAGTCGGGACAATGAGCAGTTCTTC; CDR3: CASSFRTSGMSRDNEQFF
D: TRBD2; J: TRBJ2-1; size: -; length: 16; V: TRBV27; DNA: TGTGCCAGCGGGAGTAGCGGGAGTCCCCCCTACAATGAGCAGTTCTTC; CDR3: CASGSSGSPPYNEQFF
D: -; J: TRBJ1-1; size: -; length: 15; V: TRBV11-2; DNA: TGTGCCAGCAGCTTAGAGGGCAGGGTGAACACTGAAGCTTTCTTT; CDR3: CASSLEGRVNTEAFF
D: -; J: TRBJ1-2; size: -; length: 17; V: TRBV7-8; DNA: TGTGCCAGCAGCCGTCAGAATTCGGGGATCAGGAACTATGGCTACACCTTC; CDR3: CASSRQNSGIRNYGYTF
D: -; J: TRBJ2-3; size: -; length: 14; V: TRBV27; DNA: TGTGCCACCCCGCTCCCCAGTAGCACAGATACGCAGTATTTT; CDR3: CATPLPSSTDTQYF
D: TRBD1; J: TRBJ2-1; size: -; length: 15; V: TRBV18; DNA: TGTGCCAGCTCAATCGGGACAGGGTCGTACAATGAGCAGTTCTTC; CDR3: CASSIGTGSYNEQFF
D: TRBD1; J: TRBJ2-5; size: -; length: 13; V: TRBV6-6; DNA: TGTGCCAGCAGTCGGGACAGCCAAGAGACCCAGTACTTC; CDR3: CASSRDSQETQYF
D: TRBD2; J: TRBJ2-5; size: few; length: 18; V: TRBV7-9; DNA: TGTGCCAGCAGCTTGATTGTTGGGGGAGGGCCTGGTAGAGAGACCCAGTACTTC; CDR3: CASSLIVGGGPGRETQYF
D: TRBD1; J: TRBJ1-4; size: -; length: 18; V: TRBV28; DNA: TGTGCCAGCAGTTTAAGTTCGACAGGGAGGCGACGGGGTGAAAAACTGTTTTTT; CDR3: CASSLSSTGRRRGEKLFF
D: TRBD1; J: TRBJ2-7; size: -; length: 14; V: TRBV28; DNA: TGTGCCAGCAGGCCGACAGGGGGCGCGTACGAGCAGTACTTC; CDR3: CASRPTGGAYEQYF
D: -; J: TRBJ1-5; size: few; length: 13; V: TRBV28; DNA: TGTGCCAGCAGTTCCCCCATCAATCAGCCCCAGCATTTT; CDR3: CASSSPINQPQHF
D: TRBD1; J: TRBJ2-1; size: -; length: 14; V: TRBV2; DNA: TGTGCCAGCAGTCCATCAGGGGGCAGGGATGAGCAGTTCTTC; CDR3: CASSPSGGRDEQFF
D: TRBD1; J: TRBJ1-5; size: -; length: 16; V: TRBV19; DNA: TGTGCCAGTAGTATAGCTATAGGGGGCGCCGGACAGCCCCAGCATTTT; CDR3: CASSIAIGGAGQPQHF
D: -; J: TRBJ1-2; size: -; length: 14; V: TRBV9; DNA: TGTGCCAGCAGCGGTAGCCGGGGGAACTATGGCTACACCTTC; CDR3: CASSGSRGNYGYTF
D: -; J: TRBJ1-5; size: -; length: 12; V: TRBV2; DNA: TGTGCCGGCGGCCCCAGCAATCAGCCCCAGCATTTT; CDR3: CAGGPSNQPQHF
D: -; J: TRBJ1-2; size: -; length: 15; V: TRBV14; DNA: TGTGCCAGCAGCCAAGTCACCGACGGAGACTATGGCTACACCTTC; CDR3: CASSQVTDGDYGYTF
D: TRBD1; J: TRBJ2-5; size: -; length: 13; V: TRBV5-6; DNA: TGTGCCAGCAGCTTGGCCGGTGGACAGGCGAAGTACTTC; CDR3: CASSLAGGQAKYF
D: -; J: TRBJ2-1; size: -; length: 17; V: TRBV12-5; DNA: TGTGCTAGTGGTTTGGTACGAGGGGGACGAGCCTACAATGAGCAGTTCTTC; CDR3: CASGLVRGGRAYNEQFF
D: -; J: TRBJ1-4; size: -; length: 14; V: TRBV6-5; DNA: TGTGCCAGCAATTCGGTTACGGGGAATGAAAAACTGTTTTTT; CDR3: CASNSVTGNEKLFF
D: -; J: TRBJ1-1; size: -; length: 13; V: TRBV7-2; DNA: TGTGCCAGCAGCTTGCAGGGGAGTCTAAGTGCTTTCTTT; CDR3: CASSLQGSLSAFF
D: -; J: TRBJ1-2; size: -; length: 13; V: TRBV29-1; DNA: TGCAGCGTTGAGAGGGCCGTAGCCTATGGCTACACCTTC; CDR3: CSVERAVAYGYTF
D: -; J: TRBJ1-3; size: -; length: 15; V: TRBV19; DNA: TGTGCCAGTAGTCCGGGACAAAACTCTGGAAACACCATATATTTT; CDR3: CASSPGQNSGNTIYF
D: -; J: TRBJ1-4; size: -; length: 13; V: TRBV12-3/TRBV12-4; DNA: TGTGCCAGCAGTTTAGCGGGGAGTGAAAAACTGTTTTTT; CDR3: CASSLAGSEKLFF
D: -; J: TRBJ1-2; size: once; length: 11; V: TRBV3-1/TRBV3-2; DNA: TGTGCCAGCAGCCAATATAATGTCTACACCTTC; CDR3: CASSQYNVYTF
D: -; J: TRBJ2-2; size: -; length: 13; V: TRBV27; DNA: TGTGCCAGCAGTCTATTAAACACCGGGGAGCTGTTTTTT; CDR3: CASSLLNTGELFF
D: -; J: TRBJ2-7; size: -; length: 15; V: TRBV30; DNA: TGTGCCTGGAGCGCCAACCCGGGACAAAGCTACGAGCAGTACTTC; CDR3: CAWSANPGQSYEQYF
D: -; J: TRBJ1-5; size: -; length: 15; V: TRBV7-6; DNA: TGTGCCAGCAGCCCCAACCGCGGGGTTAATCAGCCCCAGCATTTT; CDR3: CASSPNRGVNQPQHF